The 17 T cell receptor beta chains below were found in one sample sequenced in a study of cytomegalovirus exposure and HLA in healthy donors. PCR was performed using 60 Vbeta and 13 Jbeta primers. TCRdb keeps only in-frame clones here, not all; method: immunoSEQ multiplex PCR. The sample yields roughly 200,000 clones, 70% to 85% seen once. Sample: PBMCs. The receptor set was obtained from an older woman in good health and CMV-seropositive.

This chain uses TRBV6-5 with TRBJ1-2; 7 bases line up with TRBD1. V shed 0 bases, J shed 8 bases, and the junction held 6 bases outside the gene matches. This CDR3 is 14 amino acids long. Germline V gene lookup returns CDR1 MNHEY and CDR2 SVGAGI. The CDR3 reads CASSYSGQVGGYTF. Here the CDR3 DNA reads TGTGCCAGCAGTTACTCCGGACAGGTGGGAGGCTACACCTTC.

Concerning this clone: One end of the junction does not line up with germline, which may come from a read error. CDR3 in amino acids: CASSRTGGEAQYF. The CDR3 bases are TGCGCCAGCAGCCGGACAGGGGGAGAGGCCCAGTACTTC. The chain uses TRBV4-3 and TRBJ2-5; 10 nucleotides match TRBD1. CDR3 length: 13 residues. Germline values: CDR1 LGHNA, CDR2 YSLEER.

This clone was counted only a few times. The gene calls are TRBV21-1 and TRBJ2-5; the table's D gene call, TRBD1, was not cross checked with the DNA. Near its end, the DNA agrees better with TRBJ2-7, so the J call may be wrong. TRBV21-1 is a listed pseudogene. CDR3 length: 15 residues. In DNA, the CDR3 is TGTGCCAGCATGTGTACAGGGAGTGGGTCCGACGAGCAGTACTTC. This sequence encodes CASMCTGSGSDEQYF.

The chain joins TRBV9 to TRBJ2-5, with 12 positions matching TRBD2. The CDR3 extends over 17 amino acids. Germline V gene data show CDR1 as SGDLS and CDR2 as YYNGEE. Losses at the gene ends were 0 bases for V and 2 bases for J; bases not matched to a gene: 5. CDR3 nucleotides: TGTGCCAGCAGCGTAGATACTAGCGGGGGGCTACAAGAGACCCAGTACTTC. This encodes CASSVDTSGGLQETQYF.

This clone was observed a few times. The chain couples TRBV19 to TRBJ2-2; D unclear. Trimming took 1 base from V and 6 from J, leaving 6 bases between them. Germline V gives CDR1 LNHDA, CDR2 SQIVND (reference sequence). This CDR3 is built from 13 residues. This CDR3 is CASSIAGSGELFF. In DNA, the CDR3 is TGTGCCAGTAGTATAGCCGGGTCCGGGGAGCTGTTTTTT.

The gene calls are TRBV10-3 and TRBJ2-6, with TRBD1 identical over 12 bases. The trim removed 2 bases at V and 4 bases at J, leaving 6 bases unmatched. CDR1 and CDR2 (germline): ENHRY, SYGVKD. CDR3 length: 18 amino acids. This CDR3 reads CAISETGQGAIGANVLTF. Written as DNA, the CDR3 is TGTGCCATCAGTGAGACGGGACAGGGGGCGATCGGGGCCAACGTCCTGACTTTC.

The chain carries TRBV7-2 and TRBJ2-1; D ambiguous. Germline V CDR1 and CDR2: SGHTA, FQGNSA. CDR3 length: 15 residues. Trimming pared 1 base from V and 0 bases from J, leaving 7 bases between. CDR3 DNA: TGTGCCAGCAGCTTAGACTCGAACTCCTACAATGAGCAGTTCTTC. Translated: CASSLDSNSYNEQFF.

The rearrangement uses TRBV5-5 and TRBJ2-6; a weak D match, TRBD2 (5 bases). This CDR3 comprises 18 residues. Germline V lookup: CDR1 SGHKS, CDR2 YYEKEE (reference sequence). Trimming took off 5 bases at V and 0 bases at J, with 18 bases between the two ends. In DNA form, the CDR3 reads TGTGCCAGCAGAGTGGGGAGCGTTTTCTTCTCTGGGGCCAACGTCCTGACTTTC. Its protein is CASRVGSVFFSGANVLTF.

The chain recombines TRBV7-9 with TRBJ2-3; 10 positions agree with TRBD2. Germline V lookup: CDR1 SEHNR, CDR2 FQNEAQ (reference sequence). The CDR3 has 15 amino acids. J was trimmed by 5 bases and V by 6 bases; bases with no gene match: 8. The DNA for the CDR3 is TGTGCCAGCAGACCACCAGCGGGGGGGCGAGATACGCAGTATTTT. Its translation: CASRPPAGGRDTQYF.

This clone appeared a few times. The V call is TRBV7-7, the J call TRBJ2-5; a possible D gene is TRBD2 (5 bases). The V and J ends lost 5 bases and 4 bases respectively, with 14 bases between them. Germline V gene sequence: CDR1 SSHAT, CDR2 FNYEAQ (reference sequence). The CDR3 extends over 14 amino acids. The CDR3 sequence: CASSPGGSAETQYF. CDR3 coding DNA: TGTGCCAGCAGCCCTGGTGGTAGCGCAGAGACCCAGTACTTC. Combining the CDR3 with reference TRBV7-7 and TRBJ2-5 gives the whole variable domain GAGVSQSPRYKVTKRGQDVTLRCDPISSHATLYWYQQALGQGPEFLTYFNYEAQPDKSGLPSDRFSAERPEGSISTLTIQRTEQRDSAMYRCASSPGGSAETQYFGPGTRLLVL.

This chain uses TRBV28 with TRBJ1-1, with 9 bases matching TRBD1. The CDR3 is 15 amino acids. V trimming: 4 bases; J trimming: 8 bases; junction bases outside the gene matches: 11. Germline loops: CDR1 MDHEN, CDR2 SYDVKM. CDR3 loop: CASSSPGTGPTEAFF. The DNA for the CDR3 is TGTGCCAGCAGTTCCCCCGGGACAGGGCCAACCGAAGCTTTCTTT.

The V call is TRBV7-8, the J call TRBJ2-2; D may be TRBD2 (7 bases). Per the germline V gene, CDR1 is SGHVS and CDR2 is FQNEAQ. V lost 0 bases to trimming and J lost 5 bases, with 16 bases between them. There are 17 residues in the CDR3. The CDR3 loop is CASSLARAGAGTGELFF. CDR3 bases: TGTGCCAGCAGCTTAGCTAGGGCGGGGGCTGGAACCGGGGAGCTGTTTTTT.

The rearrangement joins TRBV7-2 to TRBJ1-3; D gene uncertain. The V end was cut by 5 bases, the J end by 0 bases, with 11 bases between. Germline assignment: CDR1 SGHTA and CDR2 FQGNSA. The CDR3 has 15 residues. CDR3 sequence reads: CASSARISSGNTIYF. DNA of the CDR3: TGTGCCAGCAGCGCCAGGATCAGCTCTGGAAACACCATATATTTT.

This chain's CDR3 is CASSLEGWTGELFF. DNA of the CDR3: TGTGCCAGCAGTTTGGAGGGATGGACCGGGGAGCTGTTTTTT. J is TRBJ2-2 and V is TRBV6-5; tentative D call: TRBD2 (6 bases). V lost 4 bases and J lost 5, with 11 bases in between. CDR1 is MNHEY, CDR2 SVGAGI, per germline. The CDR3 consists of 14 residues.

The rearrangement links TRBV10-3 to TRBJ2-5; a weak D match, TRBD2 (6 bases). The V end was cut by 5 bases, the J end by 5 bases, with 12 bases between. The CDR3 extends over 13 amino acids. CDR1 ENHRY and CDR2 SYGVKD come from the germline V gene. The CDR3 nucleotides read TGTGCCATCAGTATTGGGGCGGGGGAGACCCAGTACTTC. Translating gives CAISIGAGETQYF.

A single count supports this clone. The chain joins TRBV6-5 to TRBJ1-1, with D maybe TRBD1 (6 bases). The V end was cut by 6 bases, the J end by 8 bases, with 10 bases between. Germline lookup yields CDR1 MNHEY and CDR2 SVGAGI. The CDR3 is 11 residues long. CDR3 nucleotide sequence: TGTGCCAGCAGCTACGGGACAGAAGCTTTCTTT. It yields the protein CASSYGTEAFF.

CDR3 in amino acids: CASSLRGGGEQYF. Written as DNA, the CDR3 is TGTGCCAGCAGCTTGAGGGGGGGCGGCGAGCAGTACTTC. The chain carries TRBV5-6 and TRBJ2-5; possibly TRBD2 for D (7 bases). The DNA end favors TRBJ2-7, so the J call may be wrong. The CDR3 contains 13 residues. Looked up from germline, CDR1 is SGHDT and CDR2 is YYEEEE.